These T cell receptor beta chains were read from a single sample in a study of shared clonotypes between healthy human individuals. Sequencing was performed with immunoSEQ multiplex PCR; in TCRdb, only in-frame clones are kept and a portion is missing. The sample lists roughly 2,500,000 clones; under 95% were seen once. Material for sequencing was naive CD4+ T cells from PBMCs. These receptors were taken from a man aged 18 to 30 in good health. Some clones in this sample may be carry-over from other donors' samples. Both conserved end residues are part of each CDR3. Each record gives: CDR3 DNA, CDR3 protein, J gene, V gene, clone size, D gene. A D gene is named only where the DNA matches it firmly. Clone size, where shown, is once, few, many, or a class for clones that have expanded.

CDR3nt: TGTGCCAGCAGACAAACGGAGGGCTACGAGCAGTACTTC
CDR3aa: CASRQTEGYEQYF
j_gene: TRBJ2-7
v_gene: TRBV6-5
abundance: NA
d_gene: NA

CDR3nt: TGTGCCTGGAGTGTACAGGGGGCGTCTGCCGATACGCAGTATTTT
CDR3aa: CAWSVQGASADTQYF
j_gene: TRBJ2-3
v_gene: TRBV30
abundance: once
d_gene: TRBD1

CDR3nt: TGTGCCAGCAGCCAAGGTCGGGCGGAACCTTCCTACAATGAGCAGTTCTTC
CDR3aa: CASSQGRAEPSYNEQFF
j_gene: TRBJ2-1
v_gene: TRBV4-2
abundance: NA
d_gene: NA

CDR3nt: TGTGCCAGCAGCGGCCGGGCCATCTCCCACGAGCAGTACTTC
CDR3aa: CASSGRAISHEQYF
j_gene: TRBJ2-7
v_gene: TRBV5-6
abundance: NA
d_gene: NA

CDR3nt: TGCGCCAGCAGCTTGTTAACCGGGCCTGGAAACACCATATATTTT
CDR3aa: CASSLLTGPGNTIYF
j_gene: TRBJ1-3
v_gene: TRBV5-1
abundance: NA
d_gene: NA

CDR3nt: TGCGCCAGCAGCTCCACCAGGGAAGGCGGGGAGCTGTTTTTT
CDR3aa: CASSSTREGGELFF
j_gene: TRBJ2-2
v_gene: TRBV5-1
abundance: once
d_gene: NA

CDR3nt: TGTGCCAGCAGCCCCTCCCCCGCAGATACGCAGTATTTT
CDR3aa: CASSPSPADTQYF
j_gene: TRBJ2-3
v_gene: TRBV28
abundance: NA
d_gene: NA

CDR3nt: TGTGCCAGCTCACAAATTGCACAGGGAACCACTGAAGCTTTCTTT
CDR3aa: CASSQIAQGTTEAFF
j_gene: TRBJ1-1
v_gene: TRBV18
abundance: NA
d_gene: NA

CDR3nt: TGTGCCAGTAGGGACAGATCGAGAGAGACCCAGTACTTC
CDR3aa: CASRDRSRETQYF
j_gene: TRBJ2-5
v_gene: TRBV19
abundance: NA
d_gene: NA

CDR3nt: TGCGCCAGCTCTGGGGGCCGCTATAGCTACGAGCAGTACTTC
CDR3aa: CASSGGRYSYEQYF
j_gene: TRBJ2-7
v_gene: TRBV4-3
abundance: NA
d_gene: NA

CDR3nt: TGTGCCAGCAGCCTAGGACAGGGAGGGATCTATGGCTACACCTTC
CDR3aa: CASSLGQGGIYGYTF
j_gene: TRBJ1-2
v_gene: TRBV2
abundance: NA
d_gene: TRBD1

CDR3nt: TGTGCCAGCACCCCAAGCAGACAATACGAGCAGTACTTC
CDR3aa: CASTPSRQYEQYF
j_gene: TRBJ2-7
v_gene: TRBV6-1
abundance: NA
d_gene: NA

CDR3nt: TGTGCCATCAGTCTGGCCGGGGAGCTGTTTTTT
CDR3aa: CAISLAGELFF
j_gene: TRBJ2-2
v_gene: TRBV10-3
abundance: NA
d_gene: NA